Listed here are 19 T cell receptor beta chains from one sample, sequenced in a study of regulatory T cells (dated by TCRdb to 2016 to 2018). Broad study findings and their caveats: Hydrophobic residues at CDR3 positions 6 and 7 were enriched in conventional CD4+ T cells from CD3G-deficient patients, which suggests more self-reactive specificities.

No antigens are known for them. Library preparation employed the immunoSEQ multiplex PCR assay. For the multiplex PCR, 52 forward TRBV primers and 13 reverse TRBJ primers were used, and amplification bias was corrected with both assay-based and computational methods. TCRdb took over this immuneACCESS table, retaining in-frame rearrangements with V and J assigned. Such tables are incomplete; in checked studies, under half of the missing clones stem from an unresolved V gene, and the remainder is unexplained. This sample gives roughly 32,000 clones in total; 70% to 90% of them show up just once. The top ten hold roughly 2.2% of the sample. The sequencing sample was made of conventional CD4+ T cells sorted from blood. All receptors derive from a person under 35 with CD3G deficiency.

CDR3 region: CASRKSTDQQAFF. The CDR3 bases are TGTGCCAGCAGAAAGAGTACAGATCAACAAGCTTTCTTT. The chain has TRBV9 and TRBJ1-1; D gene ambiguous. CDR3 length: 13 residues. The V gene lost 5 bases and the J gene lost 9 bases, with 17 bases spanning the gap. From germline, CDR1 is SGDLS and CDR2 YYNGEE. Full variable domain (rest looked up from reference TRBV9 and TRBJ1-1): DSGVTQTPKHLITATGQRVTLRCSPRSGDLSVYWYQQSLDQGLQFLIQYYNGEERAKGNILERFSAQQFPDLHSELNLSSLELGDSALYFCASRKSTDQQAFFGQGTRLTVV.

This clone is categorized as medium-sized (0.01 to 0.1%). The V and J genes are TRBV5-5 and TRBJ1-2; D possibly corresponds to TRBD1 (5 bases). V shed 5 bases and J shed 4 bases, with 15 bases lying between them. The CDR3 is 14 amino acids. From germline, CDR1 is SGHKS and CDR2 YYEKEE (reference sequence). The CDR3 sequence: CASSPGLSSYGYTF. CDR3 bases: TGTGCCAGCAGTCCGGGACTGAGCTCCTATGGCTACACCTTC. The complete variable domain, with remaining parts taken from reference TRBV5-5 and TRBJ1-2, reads DAGVTQSPTHLIKTRGQQVTLRCSPISGHKSVSWYQQVLGQGPQFIFQYYEKEERGRGNFPDRFSARQFPNYSSELNVNALLLGDSALYLCASSPGLSSYGYTFGSGTRLTVV.

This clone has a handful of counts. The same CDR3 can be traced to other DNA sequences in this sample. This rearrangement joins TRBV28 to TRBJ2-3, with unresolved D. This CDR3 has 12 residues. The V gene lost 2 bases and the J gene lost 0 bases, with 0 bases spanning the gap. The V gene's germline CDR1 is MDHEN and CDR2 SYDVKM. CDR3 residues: CASSLSTDTQYF. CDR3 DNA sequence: TGTGCCAGCAGTTTAAGCACAGATACGCAGTATTTT.

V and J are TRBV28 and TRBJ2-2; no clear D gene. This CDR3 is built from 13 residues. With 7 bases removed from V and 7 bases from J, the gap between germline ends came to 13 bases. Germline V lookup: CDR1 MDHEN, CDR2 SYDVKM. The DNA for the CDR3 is TGTGCCAGCACCCCCTCTCGTCACGGGGAGCTGTTTTTT. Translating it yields CASTPSRHGELFF.

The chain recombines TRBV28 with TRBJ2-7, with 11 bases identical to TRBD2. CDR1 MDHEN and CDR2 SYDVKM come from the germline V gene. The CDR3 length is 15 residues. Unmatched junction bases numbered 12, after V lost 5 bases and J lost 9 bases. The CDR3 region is CASSDVPGLAVPQYF. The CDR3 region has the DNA TGTGCCAGCAGTGACGTCCCGGGACTAGCGGTACCGCAGTACTTC.

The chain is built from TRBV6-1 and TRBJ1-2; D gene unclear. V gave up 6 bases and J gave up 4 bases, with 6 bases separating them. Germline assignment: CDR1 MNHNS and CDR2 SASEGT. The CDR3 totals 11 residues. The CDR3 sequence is CASRSLYGYTF. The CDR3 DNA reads TGTGCCAGCAGAAGCCTCTATGGCTACACCTTC.

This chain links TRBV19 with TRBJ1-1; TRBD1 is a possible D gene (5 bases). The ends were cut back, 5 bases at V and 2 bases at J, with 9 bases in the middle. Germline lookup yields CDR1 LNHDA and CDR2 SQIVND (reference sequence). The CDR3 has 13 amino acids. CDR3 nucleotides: TGTGCCAGTAGTGTCAGGGCCAACACTGAAGCTTTCTTT. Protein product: CASSVRANTEAFF.

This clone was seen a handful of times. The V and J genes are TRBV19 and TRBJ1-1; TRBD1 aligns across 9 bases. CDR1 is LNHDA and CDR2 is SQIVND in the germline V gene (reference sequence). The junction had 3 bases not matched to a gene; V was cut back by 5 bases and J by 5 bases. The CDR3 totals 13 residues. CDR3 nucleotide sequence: TGTGCCAGTAGTGACAGGGGGGAAACTGAAGCTTTCTTT. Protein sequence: CASSDRGETEAFF.

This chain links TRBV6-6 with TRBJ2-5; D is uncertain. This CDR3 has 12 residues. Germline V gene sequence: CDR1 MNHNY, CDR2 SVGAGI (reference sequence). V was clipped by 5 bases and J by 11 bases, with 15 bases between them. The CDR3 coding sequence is TGTGCCAGCAGTCCTACCCTAGGAAAGCAGTACTTC. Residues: CASSPTLGKQYF.

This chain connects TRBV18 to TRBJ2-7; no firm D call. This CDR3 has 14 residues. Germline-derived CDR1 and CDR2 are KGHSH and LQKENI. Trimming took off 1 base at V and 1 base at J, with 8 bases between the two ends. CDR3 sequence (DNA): TGTGCCAGCTCACCACAGGAAGGATCCTACGAGCAGTACTTC. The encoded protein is CASSPQEGSYEQYF.

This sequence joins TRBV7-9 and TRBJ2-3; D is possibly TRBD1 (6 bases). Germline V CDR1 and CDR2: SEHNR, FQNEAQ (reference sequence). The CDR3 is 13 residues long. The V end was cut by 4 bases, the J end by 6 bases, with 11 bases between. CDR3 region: CASSSIDRDTQYF. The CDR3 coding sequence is TGTGCCAGCAGCTCCATCGACAGGGATACGCAGTATTTT.

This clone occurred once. The CDR3 DNA reads TGTGCCAGCAGTTACAGGGGAGATTCCTATGGCTACACCTTC. Its protein product is CASSYRGDSYGYTF. The gene calls are TRBV28 and TRBJ1-2; 7 nucleotides align to TRBD1. The CDR3 has 14 amino acids. Trimming took 4 bases from V and 4 from J; bases not matched to a gene: 6. Germline-derived CDR1 and CDR2 are MDHEN and SYDVKM.

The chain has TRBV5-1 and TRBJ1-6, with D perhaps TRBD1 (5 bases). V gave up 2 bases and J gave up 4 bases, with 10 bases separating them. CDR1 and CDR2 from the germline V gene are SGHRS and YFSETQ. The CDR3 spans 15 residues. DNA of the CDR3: TGCGCCAGCAGCTTACGGGGGGATTATAATTCACCCCTCCACTTT. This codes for CASSLRGDYNSPLHF.

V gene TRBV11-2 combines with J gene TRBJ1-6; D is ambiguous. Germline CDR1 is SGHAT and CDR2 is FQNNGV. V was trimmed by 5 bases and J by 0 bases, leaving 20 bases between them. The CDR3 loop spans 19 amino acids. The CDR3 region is CASSLSRDHRNSYNSPLHF. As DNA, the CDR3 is TGTGCCAGCAGCCTTAGTAGAGATCACCGTAACTCCTATAATTCACCCCTCCACTTT.

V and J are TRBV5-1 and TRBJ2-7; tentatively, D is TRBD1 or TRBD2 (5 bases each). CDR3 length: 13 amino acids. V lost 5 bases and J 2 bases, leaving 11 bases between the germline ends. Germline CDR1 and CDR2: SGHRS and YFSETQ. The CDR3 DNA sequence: TGCGCCAGCAGTCGGGACGGCGCCTACGAGCAGTACTTC. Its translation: CASSRDGAYEQYF.

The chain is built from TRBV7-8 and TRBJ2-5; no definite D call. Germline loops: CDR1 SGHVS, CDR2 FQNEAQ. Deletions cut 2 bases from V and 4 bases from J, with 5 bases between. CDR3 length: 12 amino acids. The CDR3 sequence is CASSLRAETQYF. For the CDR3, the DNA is TGTGCCAGCAGCTTAAGGGCAGAGACCCAGTACTTC.

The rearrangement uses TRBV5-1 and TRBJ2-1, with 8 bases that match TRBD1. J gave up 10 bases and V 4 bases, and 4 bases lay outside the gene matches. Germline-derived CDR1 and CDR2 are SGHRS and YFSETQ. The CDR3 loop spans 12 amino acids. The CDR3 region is CASSVDRGEQFF. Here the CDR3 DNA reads TGCGCCAGCAGCGTTGACAGGGGAGAGCAGTTCTTC.

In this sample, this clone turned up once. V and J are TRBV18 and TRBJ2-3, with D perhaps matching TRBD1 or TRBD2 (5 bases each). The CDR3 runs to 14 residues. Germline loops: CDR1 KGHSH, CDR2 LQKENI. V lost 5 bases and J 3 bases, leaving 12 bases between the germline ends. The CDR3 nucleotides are TGTGCCAGCTCAGGGGGATCGGAGACAGATACGCAGTATTTT. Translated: CASSGGSETDTQYF. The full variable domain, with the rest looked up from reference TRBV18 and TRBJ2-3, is NAGVMQNPRHLVRRRGQEARLRCSPMKGHSHVYWYRQLPEEGLKFMVYLQKENIIDESGMPKERFSAEFPKEGPSILRIQQVVRGDSAAYFCASSGGSETDTQYFGPGTRLTVL.

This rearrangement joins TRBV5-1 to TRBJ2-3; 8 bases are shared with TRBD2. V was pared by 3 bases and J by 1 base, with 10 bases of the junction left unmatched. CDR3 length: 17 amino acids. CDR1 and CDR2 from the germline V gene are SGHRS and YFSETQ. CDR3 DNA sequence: TGCGCCAGCAGCTCCGGCGGGACTAGTGTAGGCACAGATACGCAGTATTTT. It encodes CASSSGGTSVGTDTQYF.